These 28 T cell receptor beta chains originate from one sample sequenced in a study of T cell changes during pregnancy in multiple sclerosis. Assay: immunoSEQ multiplex PCR; the TCRdb copy retains only in-frame clones and omits some. The table has fewer than 50,000 clones, approximately 93% seen once. The sample in question was CD4+ T cells from peripheral blood mononuclear cells, obtained in the third trimester of pregnancy. These TCRs come from a female donor with multiple sclerosis, enrolled in a pregnancy study.

This sequence joins TRBV7-6 and TRBJ1-5; the D is unclear. The CDR3 runs to 13 residues. Germline CDR1 reads SGHVS; CDR2 reads FNYEAQ. Trimming took off 6 bases at V and 6 bases at J, with 12 bases between the two ends. Written as DNA, the CDR3 is TGTGCCAGCAGTCCCGAAGGGAGTCAGCCCCAGCATTTT. Its translation: CASSPEGSQPQHF.

The V gene is TRBV5-4, the J gene TRBJ1-2; D is perhaps TRBD1 (6 bases). CDR1 is SGHNT and CDR2 is YYREEE in the germline V gene (reference sequence). V shed 2 bases and J shed 3 bases, with 14 bases lying between them. This CDR3 contains 15 residues. This CDR3 is CASSFSPTGYYGYTF. In DNA form, the CDR3 reads TGTGCCAGCAGCTTTTCCCCCACAGGGTACTATGGCTACACCTTC.

The chain couples TRBV6-1 to TRBJ2-1; tentative D call: TRBD1 (5 bases). CDR1 is MNHNS and CDR2 is SASEGT in the germline V gene. V lost 10 bases, J lost 0 bases, and 16 bases lay in between. There are 15 residues in the CDR3. CDR3 bases: TGTGCCACCACAGGAGACCTTAGCTCCTACAATGAGCAGTTCTTC. Protein: CATTGDLSSYNEQFF.

V gene TRBV27 combines with J gene TRBJ2-7, with 8 bases identical to TRBD2. From germline, CDR1 is MNHEY and CDR2 SMNVEV (reference sequence). The CDR3 is 15 residues long. The trim removed 3 bases at V and 6 bases at J, leaving 10 bases unmatched. In DNA form, the CDR3 reads TGTGCCAGCAGTTTTCAGGGACTAGGATCTCTCGAGCAGTACTTC. It translates to CASSFQGLGSLEQYF.

The chain is built from TRBV7-2 and TRBJ2-5, with 8 bases that match TRBD2. Per germline, CDR1 SGHTA and CDR2 FQGNSA. The CDR3 sequence is 16 residues long. Trimming cost V 2 bases and J 0 bases; bases outside gene matches: 5. The CDR3 loop is CASSLFGTRDQETQYF. CDR3 coding DNA: TGTGCCAGCAGCTTATTCGGGACTAGGGACCAAGAGACCCAGTACTTC.

The V gene is TRBV28, the J gene TRBJ1-5, with a possible D match to TRBD1 (5 bases). Per the germline V gene, CDR1 is MDHEN and CDR2 is SYDVKM. V shed 6 bases and J shed 1 base, with 16 bases lying between them. The CDR3 contains 16 residues. CDR3 coding DNA: TGTGCCAGCAGCCCCCCGGGACTAGGAAGCAATCAGCCCCAGCATTTT. This translates into CASSPPGLGSNQPQHF.

CDR3 nucleotides: TGCGCCAGCAGCCAAGTTATTAGGGGCAAGCAGTACTTC. This gives the protein CASSQVIRGKQYF. This sequence joins TRBV4-1 and TRBJ2-7; maybe TRBD1 (5 bases). CDR3 length: 13 amino acids. Looked up from germline, CDR1 is MGHRA and CDR2 is YSYEKL. The germline V and J ends were trimmed by 1 base and 8 bases, with 12 bases remaining between them.

CDR3 DNA: TGTGCCAGCAGTGCGCAGGGGGCCGGCGACACTGAAGCTTTCTTT. This sequence encodes CASSAQGAGDTEAFF. The chain has TRBV6-1 and TRBJ1-1; 8 bases agree with TRBD1. CDR3 length: 15 amino acids. The germline CDR1 and CDR2 sequences are MNHNS and SASEGT. V was pared by 4 bases and J by 3 bases, with 7 bases of the junction left unmatched.

The chain has TRBV5-6 and TRBJ2-1; 7 nucleotides match TRBD2. This CDR3 has 15 residues. Losses at the gene ends were 4 bases for V and 4 bases for J; bases not matched to a gene: 8. Per the germline V gene, CDR1 is SGHDT and CDR2 is YYEEEE. The CDR3 nucleotides are TGTGCCAGCAGCCGTCGAGTAGCGGGTTACAATGAGCAGTTCTTC. It codes for CASSRRVAGYNEQFF.

The genes are TRBV28 and TRBJ2-1; tentative D call: TRBD2 (5 bases). CDR1 MDHEN and CDR2 SYDVKM come from the germline V gene. This CDR3 has 16 residues. The germline V and J ends were trimmed by 2 bases and 0 bases, with 11 bases remaining between them. DNA of the CDR3: TGTGCCAGCAGTTTAGGAGGAAGTGGCTCCTACAATGAGCAGTTCTTC. This gives the protein CASSLGGSGSYNEQFF.

The chain is built from TRBV2 and TRBJ2-1; 9 bases are shared with TRBD2. The CDR3 loop spans 18 amino acids. Trimming cost V 6 bases and J 0 bases; bases outside gene matches: 12. From germline, CDR1 is SNHLY and CDR2 FYNNEI. The CDR3 reads CASRGGLAGRSSYNEQFF. Here the CDR3 DNA reads TGTGCCAGCAGGGGCGGGCTAGCGGGAAGGAGCTCCTACAATGAGCAGTTCTTC.

The chain carries TRBV6-4 and TRBJ2-1; TRBD2 aligns across 8 bases. This CDR3 has 15 residues. V shed 1 base, J shed 7 bases, and the junction held 6 bases outside the gene matches. Germline CDR1 is MRHNA and CDR2 is SNTAGT. The CDR3 loop reads CASSDFAGGLNEQFF. For the CDR3, the DNA is TGTGCCAGCAGTGACTTTGCGGGAGGTCTAAATGAGCAGTTCTTC.

This chain connects TRBV30 to TRBJ2-3; possible D gene TRBD2, 6 bases. The CDR3 is made up of 13 amino acids. With 2 bases removed from V and 1 base from J, the gap between germline ends came to 7 bases. CDR1 is GTSNPN, CDR2 SVGIG, per germline (reference sequence). The CDR3 spells CAWSWEGTDTQYF. CDR3 coding DNA: TGTGCCTGGAGTTGGGAGGGCACAGATACGCAGTATTTT.

This chain connects TRBV7-6 to TRBJ2-7; 10 positions agree with TRBD1. The CDR3 is 13 residues long. Germline CDR1 SGHVS, CDR2 FNYEAQ. V gave up 5 bases and J gave up 4 bases; unmatched junction bases: 2. The CDR3, as DNA: TGTGCCAGCAGCCGGGGACAGGGGTACGAGCAGTACTTC. Amino acid sequence: CASSRGQGYEQYF.

V and J are TRBV5-1 and TRBJ1-3, with a tentative D call TRBD1 (5 bases). In germline, CDR1 is SGHRS, CDR2 YFSETQ. The V and J ends lost 1 base and 2 bases respectively, with 16 bases between them. CDR3 size: 17 residues. The CDR3 sequence is CASSLSLVGTAGNTIYF. In DNA form, the CDR3 reads TGCGCCAGCAGCTTGAGCCTGGTTGGGACTGCTGGAAACACCATATATTTT.

V gene TRBV9 combines with J gene TRBJ2-7; D is perhaps TRBD1 (5 bases). CDR3 length: 14 amino acids. The germline V gene has CDR1 SGDLS and CDR2 YYNGEE. V lost 4 bases to trimming and J lost 7 bases, with 18 bases between them. DNA of the CDR3: TGTGCCAGCAGCCCATCACCACAGGAAAAAGAGCAGTACTTC. Protein sequence: CASSPSPQEKEQYF.

The genes are TRBV7-8 and TRBJ1-5; maybe TRBD1 (6 bases). From germline, CDR1 is SGHVS and CDR2 FQNEAQ. There are 16 residues in the CDR3. The V end lost 5 bases, the J end lost 4 bases, and 18 bases lay between the germline ends. DNA for the CDR3: TGTGCCAGCAGCCCAGGGTCCACAGGGAAAAATCAGCCCCAGCATTTT. Translating gives CASSPGSTGKNQPQHF.

The CDR3 loop is CASSQDRGRTGELFF. CDR3 nucleotides: TGCGCCAGCAGCCAGGACAGGGGGCGTACCGGGGAGCTGTTTTTT. The rearrangement uses TRBV4-1 and TRBJ2-2, with 11 bases matching TRBD1. The CDR3 runs to 15 residues. CDR1 and CDR2 from the germline V gene are MGHRA and YSYEKL. With 3 bases clipped from V and 5 bases from J, the junction kept 2 bases outside the gene matches.

V is TRBV7-9 and J is TRBJ2-7; D remains unclear. Trimming cost V 10 bases and J 4 bases, with 11 bases left between them. Germline V gives CDR1 SEHNR, CDR2 FQNEAQ (reference sequence). This CDR3 spans 11 amino acids. The CDR3 region has the DNA TGTGCCACCAACGACGGGTACGAGCAGTACTTC. Encoded protein: CATNDGYEQYF.

This CDR3 reads CAWSVRGRRDTQYF. CDR3 nucleotide sequence: TGTGCCTGGAGTGTACGCGGGAGGCGGGATACGCAGTATTTT. The rearrangement joins TRBV30 to TRBJ2-3; 8 bases are a match to TRBD2. CDR1 GTSNPN and CDR2 SVGIG come from the germline V gene (reference sequence). Trimming at V came to 0 bases and at J to 6 bases, leaving 5 bases not matched to a gene. The CDR3 runs 14 residues.

This clone has only one observation. V is TRBV13 and J is TRBJ2-1, with 10 nucleotides matching TRBD2. V shed 1 base, J shed 1 base, and the junction held 16 bases outside the gene matches. CDR1 and CDR2 from the germline V gene are PRHDT and FYEKMQ (reference sequence). The CDR3 extends over 21 amino acids. Written as DNA, the CDR3 is TGTGCCAGCAGCTTAGTGATGGCTAGCGGGGGACCGAAAGGTTCCTACAATGAGCAGTTCTTC. Residues: CASSLVMASGGPKGSYNEQFF. Supplemented by reference TRBV13 and TRBJ2-1, the full variable domain reads AAGVIQSPRHLIKEKRETATLKCYPIPRHDTVYWYQQGPGQDPQFLISFYEKMQSDKGSIPDRFSAQQFSDYHSELNMSSLELGDSALYFCASSLVMASGGPKGSYNEQFFGPGTRLTVL.

The chain carries TRBV7-9 and TRBJ1-2; 10 bases agree with TRBD1. V trimming: 5 bases; J trimming: 2 bases; junction bases outside the gene matches: 5. The CDR3 contains 15 residues. Germline CDR1 is SEHNR and CDR2 is FQNEAQ (reference sequence). The CDR3 reads CASSRPGQGNYGYTF. The CDR3 DNA sequence: TGTGCCAGCAGCCGTCCGGGACAGGGGAACTATGGCTACACCTTC.

The rearrangement uses TRBV7-2 and TRBJ2-5; 8 bases match TRBD2. V trimming: 6 bases; J trimming: 7 bases; junction bases outside the gene matches: 16. The CDR3 consists of 16 residues. Germline loops: CDR1 SGHTA, CDR2 FQGNSA. The DNA for the CDR3 is TGTGCCAGCAGGATGATGACCGGGGGGGGCCATGGGACCCAGTACTTC. Translating gives CASRMMTGGGHGTQYF.

The table lists this clone with a few counts. The rearrangement links TRBV11-3 to TRBJ1-2; 10 bases agree with TRBD1. This CDR3 has 16 amino acids. Germline trimming cut 5 bases from V and 3 bases from J; bases unmatched to any gene: 9. In germline, CDR1 is SGHNT, CDR2 YENEEA. The CDR3 DNA sequence: TGTGCCAGCAGCGCCCAGAAGACAGGGGGCGACTATGGCTACACCTTC. Its translation is CASSAQKTGGDYGYTF.

This chain joins TRBV5-1 and TRBJ2-1, with D tentatively TRBD2 (6 bases). Germline CDR1 reads SGHRS; CDR2 reads YFSETQ. V was shortened by 0 bases and J by 7 bases, with 8 bases between the two germline ends. There are 13 residues in the CDR3. The CDR3 region has the DNA TGCGCCAGCAGCTTGGGGACTACTAATGAGCAGTTCTTC. This encodes CASSLGTTNEQFF.

The count of this clone is one. This chain links TRBV18 with TRBJ2-2; tentative D call: TRBD2 (5 bases). The V gene's germline CDR1 is KGHSH and CDR2 LQKENI. The length of the CDR3 is 17 residues. Trimming pared 6 bases from V and 2 bases from J, leaving 19 bases between. This chain's CDR3 is CASSTGKGTLNTGELFF. The CDR3 DNA is TGTGCCAGCTCGACCGGGAAGGGAACGCTCAACACCGGGGAGCTGTTTTTT.

The rearrangement links TRBV5-5 to TRBJ2-1; possibly TRBD2 for D (5 bases). CDR1 and CDR2 (germline): SGHKS, YYEKEE (reference sequence). Trimming removed 5 bases from V and 0 bases from J, with 9 bases in between. The CDR3 loop spans 14 amino acids. The CDR3 DNA reads TGTGCCAGCAGTAGAGGGTCCTCCTACAATGAGCAGTTCTTC. It is translated as CASSRGSSYNEQFF.

V is TRBV10-3 and J is TRBJ2-3, with 9 bases lining up with TRBD2. V lost 1 base, J lost 1 base, and 3 bases stayed unmatched. From germline, CDR1 is ENHRY and CDR2 SYGVKD. The CDR3 spans 16 residues. The CDR3 coding sequence is TGTGCCATCAGTGAGTACGCGGGAGGGGGCACAGATACGCAGTATTTT. Translation gives CAISEYAGGGTDTQYF.